This TCR beta chain was documented in a study of OX40 agonist ivuxolimab in advanced cancers. Trimming removed 9 bases at V and 6 bases at J, with 22 bases between. Germline V gene lookup returns CDR1 SEHNR and CDR2 FQNEAQ (reference sequence). This CDR3 comprises 15 residues. This table comes from immunoSEQ multiplex PCR, and its TCRdb copy is limited to in-frame clones, with some not included. Here the sample spans approximately 88,000 clones, about 88% being singletons. This sample comprised CD4+ or CD8+ T cells sorted from blood, obtained in a trial of the OX40 agonist ivuxolimab. This rearrangement joins TRBV7-9 to TRBJ2-3; either TRBD1 or TRBD2 may supply D (5 bases each). The TCR sequence derives from an adult with an advanced solid tumor such as melanoma, head and neck, liver or kidney cancer. The CDR3 spells CARSAWIYGTDTQYF. The DNA for the CDR3 is TGTGCCAGGAGTGCCTGGATATATGGGACGGATACGCAGTATTTT.